This is a list of T cell receptor beta chains from one sample in a study of CD8 T cells in Susac syndrome. A single record per CDR3 protein comes from TCRdb applying MiXCR to the immunoSEQ multiplex PCR reads. The data contain approximately 190,000 distinct CDR3 sequences, approximately 93% of them singletons. The sequenced sample was CD4+ T cells from PBMCs. The receptors come from a human donor in good health. The CDR3 runs from the conserved cysteine through the conserved F or W. The D gene is left open where the match is weak. A row's size may be missing; if present it is once, few, many or a size class.

d_call	clone_size	v_call	j_call	cdr3_nt	cdr3_aa
TRBD1	NA	TRBV10-3	TRBJ2-1	TGTGCCATCAGATCCGGGACAGGGGGCAATGAGCAGTTCTTC	CAIRSGTGGNEQFF
NA	NA	TRBV2	TRBJ1-1	TGTGCCAGCACTGACAGGAACACTGAAGCTTTCTTT	CASTDRNTEAFF
NA	NA	TRBV29-1	TRBJ1-2	TGCAGCGTTGGTGGGGATTCTTCAGCTAACTATGGCTACACCTTC	CSVGGDSSANYGYTF
NA	NA	TRBV19	TRBJ1-5	TGTGCCAGTACCAAGGTCACAAAAGGCAATCAGCCCCAGCATTTT	CASTKVTKGNQPQHF
TRBD1	once	TRBV14	TRBJ2-4	TGTGCCAGCAGCCAAGTTGGGACAGGGGGCCAACTAGCCAAAAACATTCAGTACTTC	CASSQVGTGGQLAKNIQYF
NA	NA	TRBV5-5	TRBJ1-5	TGTGCCAGCAGCTTGAGTCCAGGGATGGGCAATCAGCCCCAGCATTTT	CASSLSPGMGNQPQHF
TRBD2	NA	TRBV12-3/TRBV12-4	TRBJ2-5	TGTGCCAGCAGTTTATTAGCGGGGGGGCGAGCGGTGGAGACCCAGTACTTC	CASSLLAGGRAVETQYF
NA	NA	TRBV29-1	TRBJ1-1	TGCAGCGTTGAGGCGGGGGACACTGAAGCTTTCTTT	CSVEAGDTEAFF
TRBD1	NA	TRBV3-1	TRBJ2-1	TGTGCCAGCAGCTTACTACCGGGACAGGGGGCGCTTGAGCAGTTCTTC	CASSLLPGQGALEQFF
NA	NA	TRBV4-1	TRBJ1-2	TGCGCCAGCAGCCAAACCCTACCTACAGCGAGTTCCTATGGCTACACCTTC	CASSQTLPTASSYGYTF
TRBD1	NA	TRBV20-1	TRBJ1-2	TGCAGTGCTGGGGGACAGTTTGGGAACTATGGCTACACCTTC	CSAGGQFGNYGYTF
TRBD2	NA	TRBV6-2/TRBV6-3	TRBJ2-5	TGTGCCAGCAGGCCCCCGGGGCTAGCGGGGGGAGGAGAGACCCAGTACTTC	CASRPPGLAGGGETQYF